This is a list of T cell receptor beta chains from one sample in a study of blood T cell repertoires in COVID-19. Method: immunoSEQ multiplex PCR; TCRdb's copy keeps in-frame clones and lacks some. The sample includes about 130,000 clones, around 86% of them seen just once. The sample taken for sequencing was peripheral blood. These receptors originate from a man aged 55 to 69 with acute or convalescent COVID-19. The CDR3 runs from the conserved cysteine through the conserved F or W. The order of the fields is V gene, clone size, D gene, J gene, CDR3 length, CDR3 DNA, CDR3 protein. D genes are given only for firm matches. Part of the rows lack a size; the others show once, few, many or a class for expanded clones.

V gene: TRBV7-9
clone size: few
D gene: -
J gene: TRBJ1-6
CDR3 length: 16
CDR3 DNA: TGTGCCAGCAGCTCGGTTCAGGGAGCGGGTAGTTCACCCCTCCACTTT
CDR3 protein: CASSSVQGAGSSPLHF

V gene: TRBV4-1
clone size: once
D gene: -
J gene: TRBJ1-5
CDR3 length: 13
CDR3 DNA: TGCGCCAGCAGCCAAGGGGCAGCTCAGCCCCAGCATTTT
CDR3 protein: CASSQGAAQPQHF

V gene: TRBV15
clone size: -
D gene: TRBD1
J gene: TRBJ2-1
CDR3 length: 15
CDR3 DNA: TGTGCCACCAGCAGGGACAGGGCCTCCTACAATGAGCAGTTCTTC
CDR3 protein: CATSRDRASYNEQFF

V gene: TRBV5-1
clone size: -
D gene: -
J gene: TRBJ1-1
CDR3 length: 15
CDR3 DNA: TGCGCCAGCAGCCCCCCCGGCTACAGGGAGACTGAAGCTTTCTTT
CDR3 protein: CASSPPGYRETEAFF

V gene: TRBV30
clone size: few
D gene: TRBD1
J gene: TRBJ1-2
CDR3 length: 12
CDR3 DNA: TGTGCCTGGGGGACAGGGTACTATGGCTACACCTTC
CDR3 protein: CAWGTGYYGYTF

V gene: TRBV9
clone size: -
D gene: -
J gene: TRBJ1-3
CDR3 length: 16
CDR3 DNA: TGTGCCAGCAGCGGTCCCCGGACAGCCTCTGGAAACACCATATATTTT
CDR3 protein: CASSGPRTASGNTIYF

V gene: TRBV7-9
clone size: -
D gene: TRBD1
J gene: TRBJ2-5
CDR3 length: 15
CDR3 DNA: TGTGCCAGCAGCTTGGGTACAGGGGGCAAGGAGACCCAGTACTTC
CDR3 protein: CASSLGTGGKETQYF

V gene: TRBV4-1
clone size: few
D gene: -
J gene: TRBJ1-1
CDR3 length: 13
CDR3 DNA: TGCGCCAGCAGCCGCAGGGGGAACACTGAAGCTTTCTTT
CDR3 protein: CASSRRGNTEAFF

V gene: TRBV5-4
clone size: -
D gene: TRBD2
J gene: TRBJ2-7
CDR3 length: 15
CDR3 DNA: TGTGCCAGCAGTTCATACAAAGGACTAGCCTACGAGCAGTACTTC
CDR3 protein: CASSSYKGLAYEQYF

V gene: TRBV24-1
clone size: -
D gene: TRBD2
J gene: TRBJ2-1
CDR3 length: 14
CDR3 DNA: TGTGCCACCAGTCCGGGAGGGCCTAGGGATGAGCAGTTCTTC
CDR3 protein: CATSPGGPRDEQFF

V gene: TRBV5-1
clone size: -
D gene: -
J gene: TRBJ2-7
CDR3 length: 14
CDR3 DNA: TGCGCCAGCAGCCCATTAGCGGACCCCTCCGAGCAGTACTTC
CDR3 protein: CASSPLADPSEQYF

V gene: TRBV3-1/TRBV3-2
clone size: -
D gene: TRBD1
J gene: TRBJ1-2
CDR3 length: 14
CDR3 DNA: TGTGCCAGCAGCCGAGGGACAGATAACTATGGCTACACCTTC
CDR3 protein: CASSRGTDNYGYTF

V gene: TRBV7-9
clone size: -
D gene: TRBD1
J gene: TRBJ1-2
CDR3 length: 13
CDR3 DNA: TGTGCCAGCAGCTTCGGACAGGACTATGGCTACACCTTC
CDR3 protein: CASSFGQDYGYTF

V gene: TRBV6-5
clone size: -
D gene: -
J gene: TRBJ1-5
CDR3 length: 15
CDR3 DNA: TGTGCCAGCAGTCAGGGCGGCGCTAGCAATCAGCCCCAGCATTTT
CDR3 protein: CASSQGGASNQPQHF

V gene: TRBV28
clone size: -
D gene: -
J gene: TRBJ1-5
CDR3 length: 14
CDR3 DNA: TGTGCCAGCAGTTTCCCCTCCAGGGTCCAGCCCCAGCATTTT
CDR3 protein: CASSFPSRVQPQHF

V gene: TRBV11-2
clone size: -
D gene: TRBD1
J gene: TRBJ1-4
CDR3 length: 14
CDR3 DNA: TGTGCCAGCAGTCAGGACAGGAGTTCTGAAAAACTGTTTTTT
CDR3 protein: CASSQDRSSEKLFF

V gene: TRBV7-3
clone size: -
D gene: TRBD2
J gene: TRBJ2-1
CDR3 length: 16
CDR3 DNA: TGTGCCAGCAGCCTCCGAGGCGGGGGGACCTACAATGAGCAGTTCTTC
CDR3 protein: CASSLRGGGTYNEQFF

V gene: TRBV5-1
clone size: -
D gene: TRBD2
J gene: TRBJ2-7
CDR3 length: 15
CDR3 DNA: TGCGCCAGCAGGCGAGATCTAGCGGGAGGAATCGAGCAGTACTTC
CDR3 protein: CASRRDLAGGIEQYF

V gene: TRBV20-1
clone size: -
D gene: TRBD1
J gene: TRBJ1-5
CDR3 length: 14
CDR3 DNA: TGCAGTGCTAGTCCAGGGGGCTACAATCAGCCCCAGCATTTT
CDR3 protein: CSASPGGYNQPQHF

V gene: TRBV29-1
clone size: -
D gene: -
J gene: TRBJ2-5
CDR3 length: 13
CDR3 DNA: TGCAGCGCCCTAGGGGCGGCGGTACAGACCCAGTACTTC
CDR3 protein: CSALGAAVQTQYF